The 5 T cell receptor beta chains given below trace back to one sample, sequenced in a study of blood T cell repertoires in COVID-19. Produced via immunoSEQ multiplex PCR; TCRdb's table is partial and in-frame only. The table records 150,000 to 200,000 clones, about nine tenths of them present only once. Sample: peripheral blood. The receptors come from a man between 65 and 79 years old with acute or convalescent COVID-19.

This chain connects TRBV6-5 to TRBJ2-7, with D tentatively TRBD1 (5 bases). Germline lookup yields CDR1 MNHEY and CDR2 SVGAGI. V lost 7 bases, J lost 0 bases, and 13 bases lay in between. The CDR3 has 14 residues. Here the CDR3 reads CASKDKPSSYEQYF. The CDR3, as DNA: TGTGCCAGCAAGGACAAACCCAGCTCCTACGAGCAGTACTTC.

The chain is built from TRBV7-8 and TRBJ2-5, with TRBD2 matching 14 bases. The CDR3 spans 16 residues. With V trimmed by 7 bases and J by 4 bases, 8 bases remained unmatched. Germline V CDR1 and CDR2: SGHVS, FQNEAQ. The chain's CDR3 is CASTPRLAGGPETQYF. CDR3 DNA sequence: TGTGCCAGCACCCCGAGACTAGCGGGAGGGCCAGAGACCCAGTACTTC.

This sequence joins TRBV4-2 and TRBJ2-2; TRBD1 matches 8 bases. The trim removed 2 bases at V and 8 bases at J, leaving 4 bases unmatched. Germline V gene sequence: CDR1 LGHNA, CDR2 YNFKEQ. This CDR3 has 14 amino acids. The chain's CDR3 is CASSQKDRAGELFF. The CDR3 DNA follows: TGTGCCAGCAGCCAAAAGGACAGGGCGGGGGAGCTGTTTTTT.

This clone occurred a few times. The genes are TRBV7-3 and TRBJ1-1; D perhaps matches TRBD1 (6 bases). Trimming pared 4 bases from V and 1 base from J, leaving 13 bases between. Germline loops: CDR1 SGHTA, CDR2 FQGTGA. The CDR3 length is 15 residues. The CDR3 bases are TGTGCCAGCAGCTCCTCAGGGGTTGCGAACACTGAAGCTTTCTTT. Translating it yields CASSSSGVANTEAFF.

The rearrangement joins TRBV12-3 or TRBV12-4 to TRBJ2-7; D remains unclear. The CDR3 runs 11 residues. The V and J ends lost 3 bases and 9 bases respectively, with 9 bases between them. The CDR3 loop is CASSFESPQYF. The CDR3 DNA reads as TGTGCCAGCAGTTTTGAGAGTCCGCAGTACTTC.